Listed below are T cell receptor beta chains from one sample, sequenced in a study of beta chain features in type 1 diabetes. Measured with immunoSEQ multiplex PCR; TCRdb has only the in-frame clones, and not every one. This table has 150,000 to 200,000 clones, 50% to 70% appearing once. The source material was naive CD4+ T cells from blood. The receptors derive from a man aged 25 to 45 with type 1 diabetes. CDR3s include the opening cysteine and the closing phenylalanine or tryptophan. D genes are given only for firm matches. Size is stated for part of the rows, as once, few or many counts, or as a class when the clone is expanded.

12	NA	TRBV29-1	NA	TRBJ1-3	TGCAGCGCGTTCTCAGTTCGAAACACCATATATTTT	CSAFSVRNTIYF
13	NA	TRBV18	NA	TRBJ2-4	TGTGCCAGCTCAAGGAGCGACAAAAACATTCAGTACTTC	CASSRSDKNIQYF
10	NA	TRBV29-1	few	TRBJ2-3	TGCAGCGTTGAAGCAGGGGAAGCCCCCTTT	CSVEAGEAPF
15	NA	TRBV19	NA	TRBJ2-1	TGTGCCAGTAGTGGCCCAGGGGTGCTCTACAATGAGCAGTTCTTC	CASSGPGVLYNEQFF
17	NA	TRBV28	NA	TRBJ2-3	TGTGCCAGCAGTCTCCTCCAGGGGCCCTTGGGCACAGATACGCAGTATTTT	CASSLLQGPLGTDTQYF
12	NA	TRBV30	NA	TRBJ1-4	TGTGCCTGGGGTGGACAGAATGAAAAACTGTTTTTT	CAWGGQNEKLFF
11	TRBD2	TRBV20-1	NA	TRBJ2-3	TGCAGTGCCGGGGGGGCAGATACGCAGTATTTT	CSAGGADTQYF
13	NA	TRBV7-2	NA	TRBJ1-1	TGTGCCAGCAGCCTTCTGGGCGGCACTGAAGCTTTCTTT	CASSLLGGTEAFF
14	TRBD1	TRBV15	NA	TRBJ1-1	TGTGCCACCAGCAGTGCCAGGGGGTACGCTGAAGCTTTCTTT	CATSSARGYAEAFF
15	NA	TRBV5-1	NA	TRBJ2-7	TGCGCCAGCAGCTTGGAAGGTCGGACAGTCGACGAGCAGTACTTC	CASSLEGRTVDEQYF
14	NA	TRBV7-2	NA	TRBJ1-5	TGTGCCAGCAGCTTAGGGTACCAGAATCAGCCCCAGCATTTT	CASSLGYQNQPQHF
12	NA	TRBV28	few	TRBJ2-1	TGTGCCAGCAGTTCCGGACTGAAAGAGCAGTTCTTC	CASSSGLKEQFF
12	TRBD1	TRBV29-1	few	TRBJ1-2	TGCAGCGTCGCGGGACAGTTCCTGGGCTACACCTTC	CSVAGQFLGYTF
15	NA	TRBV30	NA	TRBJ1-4	TGTGCCTGGAGTGTTGGTCGGGGGCCTAATGAAAAACTGTTTTTT	CAWSVGRGPNEKLFF
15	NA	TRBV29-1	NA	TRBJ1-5	TGCAGCGTTGGGACATCCTTGGGGAGCAATCAGCCCCAGCATTTT	CSVGTSLGSNQPQHF
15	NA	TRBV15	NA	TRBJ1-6	TGTGCCACCAGCAGAGATCCGGGGCGGAATTCACCCCTCCACTTT	CATSRDPGRNSPLHF
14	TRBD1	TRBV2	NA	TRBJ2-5	TGTGCCAGCAGCCCATCAGGGGGCGTGGAGACCCAGTACTTC	CASSPSGGVETQYF